This T cell receptor beta chain originates from a study of blood T cell repertoires in COVID-19. Study information: Italy, Spain and the United States were the sources of the convalescent and acute COVID-19 samples. Nucleic acid was either cDNA or gDNA, and it came from T cells, B-cell-depleted T cells, or PBMCs.

This CDR3 comprises 14 residues. From germline, CDR1 is SGHRS and CDR2 YFSETQ. The V end was cut by 7 bases, the J end by 1 base, with 14 bases between. Under the authors' procedure: Nucleated cell counts were estimated from reference gene primer amplification. This table comes from immunoSEQ multiplex PCR, and its TCRdb copy is limited to in-frame clones, with some not included. V, J and clone size are those of that table, while D and trimming were read from the DNA. Of a few hundred thousand clones in the sample, more than 75% were seen once. The chain has TRBV5-1 and TRBJ1-1; TRBD1 might be the D (5 bases). Sequenced: peripheral blood. The TCR originated in a man between 40 and 49 years old with acute or convalescent COVID-19. CDR3 in amino acids: CASRQGWGNTEAFF. The CDR3 DNA follows: TGCGCCAGCCGGCAGGGATGGGGGAACACTGAAGCTTTCTTT.